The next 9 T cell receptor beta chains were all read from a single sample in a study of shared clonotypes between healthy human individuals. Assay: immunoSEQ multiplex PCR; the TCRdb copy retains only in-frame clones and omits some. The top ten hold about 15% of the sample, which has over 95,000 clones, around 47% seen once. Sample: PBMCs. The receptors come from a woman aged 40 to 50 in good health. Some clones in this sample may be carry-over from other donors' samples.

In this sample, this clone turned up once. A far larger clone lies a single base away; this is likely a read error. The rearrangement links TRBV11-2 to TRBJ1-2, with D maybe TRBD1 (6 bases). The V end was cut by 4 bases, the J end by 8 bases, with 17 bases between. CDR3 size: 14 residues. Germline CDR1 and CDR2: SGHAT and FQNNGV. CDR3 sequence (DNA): TGTGCCAGCAGCTATGCGGGGGCGGGCGACGGCTACACCTTC. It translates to CASSYAGAGDGYTF. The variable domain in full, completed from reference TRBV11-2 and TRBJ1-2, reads EAGVAQSPRYKIIEKRQSVAFWCNPISGHATLYWYQQILGQGPKLLIQFQNNGVVDDSQLPKDRFSAERLKGVDSTLKIQPAKLEDSAVYLCASSYAGAGDGYTFGSGTRLTVV.

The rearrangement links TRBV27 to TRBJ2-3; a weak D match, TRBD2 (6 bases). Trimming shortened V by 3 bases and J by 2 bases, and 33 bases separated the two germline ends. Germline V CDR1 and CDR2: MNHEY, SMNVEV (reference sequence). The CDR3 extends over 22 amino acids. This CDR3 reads CASSFTRPAIELARVPTDTQYF. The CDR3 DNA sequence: TGTGCCAGCAGTTTCACCCGGCCTGCGATCGAACTAGCTCGAGTCCCCACAGATACGCAGTATTTT.

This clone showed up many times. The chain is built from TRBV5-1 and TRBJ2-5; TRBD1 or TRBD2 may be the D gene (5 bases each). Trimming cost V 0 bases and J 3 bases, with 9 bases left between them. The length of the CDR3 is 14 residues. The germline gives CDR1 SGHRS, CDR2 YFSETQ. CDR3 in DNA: TGCGCCAGCAGCTTGGCCTTGGGGGAAGAGACCCAGTACTTC. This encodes CASSLALGEETQYF.

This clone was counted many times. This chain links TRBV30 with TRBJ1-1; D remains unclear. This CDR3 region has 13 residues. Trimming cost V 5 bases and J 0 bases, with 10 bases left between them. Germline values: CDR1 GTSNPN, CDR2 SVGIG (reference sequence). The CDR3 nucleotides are TGTGCCTGGCGGATGAACATGAACACTGAAGCTTTCTTT. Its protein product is CAWRMNMNTEAFF.

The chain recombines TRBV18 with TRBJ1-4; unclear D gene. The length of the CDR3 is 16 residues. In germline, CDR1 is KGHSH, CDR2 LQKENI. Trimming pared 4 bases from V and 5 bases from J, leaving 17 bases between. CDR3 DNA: TGTGCCAGCTCACATGCGATTCCGGGAGAGAATGAAAAACTGTTTTTT. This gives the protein CASSHAIPGENEKLFF. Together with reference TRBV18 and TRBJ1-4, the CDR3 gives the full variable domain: NAGVMQNPRHLVRRRGQEARLRCSPMKGHSHVYWYRQLPEEGLKFMVYLQKENIIDESGMPKERFSAEFPKEGPSILRIQQVVRGDSAAYFCASSHAIPGENEKLFFGSGTQLSVL.

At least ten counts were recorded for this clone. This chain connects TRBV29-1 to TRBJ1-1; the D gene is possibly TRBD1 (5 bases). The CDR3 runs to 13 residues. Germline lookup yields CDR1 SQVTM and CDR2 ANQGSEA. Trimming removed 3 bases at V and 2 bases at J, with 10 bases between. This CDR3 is CSVDGTENTEAFF. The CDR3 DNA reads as TGCAGCGTTGATGGGACGGAAAACACTGAAGCTTTCTTT.

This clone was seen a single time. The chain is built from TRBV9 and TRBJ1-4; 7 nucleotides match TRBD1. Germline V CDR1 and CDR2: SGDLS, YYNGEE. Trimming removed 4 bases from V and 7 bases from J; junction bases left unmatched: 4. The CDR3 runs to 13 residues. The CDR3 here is CASSRQGGEKLFF. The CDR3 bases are TGTGCCAGCAGCCGACAGGGTGGTGAAAAACTGTTTTTT.

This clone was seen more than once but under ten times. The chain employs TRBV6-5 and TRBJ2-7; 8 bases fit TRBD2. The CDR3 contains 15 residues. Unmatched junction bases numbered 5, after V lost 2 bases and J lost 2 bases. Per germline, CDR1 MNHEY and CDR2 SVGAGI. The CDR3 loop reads CASSYGGRTPYEQYF. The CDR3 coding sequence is TGTGCCAGCAGTTACGGCGGGAGGACGCCCTACGAGCAGTACTTC.

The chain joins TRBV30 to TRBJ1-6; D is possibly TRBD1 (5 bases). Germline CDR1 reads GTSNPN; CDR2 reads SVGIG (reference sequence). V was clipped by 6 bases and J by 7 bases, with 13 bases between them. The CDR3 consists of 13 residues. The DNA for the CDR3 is TGTGCCTGCTCGGACACCAGAAATTCACCCCTCCACTTT. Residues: CACSDTRNSPLHF.